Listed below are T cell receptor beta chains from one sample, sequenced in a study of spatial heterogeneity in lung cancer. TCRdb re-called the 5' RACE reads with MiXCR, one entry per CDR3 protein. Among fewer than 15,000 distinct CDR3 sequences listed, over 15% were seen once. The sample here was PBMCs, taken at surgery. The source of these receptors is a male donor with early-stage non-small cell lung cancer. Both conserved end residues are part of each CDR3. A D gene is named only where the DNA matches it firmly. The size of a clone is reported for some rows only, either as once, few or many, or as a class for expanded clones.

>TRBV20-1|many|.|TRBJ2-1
CSARDGARLSYNEQFF
TGCAGTGCTAGAGATGGAGCCAGGTTATCCTACAATGAGCAGTTCTTC
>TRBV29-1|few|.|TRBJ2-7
CSVEDQVKGQYF
TGCAGCGTTGAAGATCAGGTTAAGGGGCAGTACTTC
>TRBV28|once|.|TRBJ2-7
CASNRGRLPYEQYF
TGTGCCAGCAATCGGGGGAGGCTCCCCTACGAGCAGTACTTC
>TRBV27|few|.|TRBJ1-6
CASSLRGHSNSPLHF
TGTGCCAGCAGTTTAAGGGGACATAGTAATTCACCCCTCCACTTT
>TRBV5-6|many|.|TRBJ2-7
CASSLGWTDGEQYF
TGTGCCAGCAGCTTGGGGTGGACCGATGGGGAGCAGTACTTC
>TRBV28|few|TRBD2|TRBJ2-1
CASSSPGAGMDNEQFF
TGTGCCAGCAGTTCCCCGGGAGCGGGAATGGACAATGAGCAGTTCTTC
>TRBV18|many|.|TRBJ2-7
CASSPPDGHEQYF
TGTGCCAGCTCACCACCCGATGGCCACGAGCAGTACTTC
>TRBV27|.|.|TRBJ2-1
CASSLSRDTDEQFF
TGTGCCAGCAGTTTATCGAGAGACACTGATGAGCAGTTCTTC
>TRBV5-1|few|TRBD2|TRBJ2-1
CASSSLAGVNEQFF
TGCGCCAGCAGCTCTCTAGCGGGAGTGAATGAGCAGTTCTTC
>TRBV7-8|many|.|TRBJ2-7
CASSLVPGTYEQYF
TGTGCCAGCAGCTTAGTGCCGGGAACCTACGAGCAGTACTTC
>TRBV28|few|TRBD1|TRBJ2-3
CASKSGQGVSDTQYF
TGTGCCAGCAAGTCGGGACAGGGCGTTTCAGATACGCAGTATTTT
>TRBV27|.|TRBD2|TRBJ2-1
CASTSLAGGPEYEQFF
TGTGCCAGCACCTCCCTAGCGGGAGGGCCTGAATATGAGCAGTTCTTC
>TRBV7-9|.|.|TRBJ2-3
CASSLYGDTDTQYF
TGTGCCAGCAGCTTATATGGAGACACAGATACGCAGTATTTT
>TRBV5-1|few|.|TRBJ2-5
CASSRKGFQETQYF
TGCGCCAGCAGCAGGAAGGGCTTCCAAGAGACCCAGTACTTC
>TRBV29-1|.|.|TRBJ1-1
CSGSLNTEAFF
TGCAGCGGTAGTTTGAACACTGAAGCTTTCTTT
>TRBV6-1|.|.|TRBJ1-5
CASSESFDQPQHF
TGTGCCAGCAGTGAGTCATTCGATCAGCCCCAGCATTTT
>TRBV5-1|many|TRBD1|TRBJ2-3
CASSPGQGNTQYF
TGCGCCAGCAGCCCCGGACAGGGGAATACGCAGTATTTT
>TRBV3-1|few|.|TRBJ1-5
CASSQDVGNQPQHF
TGTGCCAGCAGCCAAGACGTGGGGAATCAGCCCCAGCATTTT
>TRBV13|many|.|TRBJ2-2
CASSQTTGELFF
TGTGCCAGCAGCCAGACCACTGGTGAGCTGTTTTTT
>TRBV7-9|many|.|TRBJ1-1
CASSPTGKTEVFF
TGTGCCAGCAGCCCTACAGGGAAAACTGAAGTTTTCTTT
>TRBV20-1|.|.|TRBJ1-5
CSARDPNSNQPQHF
TGCAGTGCTAGAGATCCGAATAGCAATCAGCCCCAGCATTTT
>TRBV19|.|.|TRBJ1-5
CASRTGLSGGNQPQHF
TGTGCCAGTAGAACGGGACTCTCGGGCGGCAATCAGCCCCAGCATTTT
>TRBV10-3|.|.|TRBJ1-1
CAIRNSGVNTEAFF
TGTGCCATCAGGAACTCAGGGGTGAACACTGAAGCTTTCTTT
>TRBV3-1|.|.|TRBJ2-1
CASSQRGPYNEQFF
TGTGCCAGCAGCCAGAGAGGTCCCTACAATGAGCAGTTCTTC
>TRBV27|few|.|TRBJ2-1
CASSPRGRKNEQFF
TGTGCCAGCAGTCCGAGGGGACGGAAAAATGAGCAGTTCTTC
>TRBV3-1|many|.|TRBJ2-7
CASSQTNSAGEQYF
TGTGCCAGCAGCCAAACAAACTCAGCCGGGGAGCAGTACTTC
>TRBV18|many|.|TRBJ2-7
CASSPGVGESDEQYF
TGTGCCAGCTCACCCGGCGTAGGGGAGAGCGACGAGCAGTACTTC
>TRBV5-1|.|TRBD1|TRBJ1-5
CASSLQGKSNQPQHF
TGCGCCAGCAGCTTACAGGGGAAGAGTAATCAGCCCCAGCATTTT
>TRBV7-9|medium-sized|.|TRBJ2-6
CASSLIPHGANVLTF
TGTGCCAGCAGCTTAATTCCTCATGGGGCCAACGTCCTGACTTTC
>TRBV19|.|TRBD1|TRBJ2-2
CASSQGVSNTGELFF
TGTGCCAGTAGTCAGGGGGTATCGAACACCGGGGAGCTGTTTTTT
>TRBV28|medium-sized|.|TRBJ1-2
CASSLQTHGYTF
TGTGCCAGCAGTCTTCAAACCCATGGCTACACCTTC
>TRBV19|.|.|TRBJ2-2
CASRRDDSNTGELFF
TGTGCCAGTAGGAGGGACGACAGTAACACCGGGGAGCTGTTTTTT
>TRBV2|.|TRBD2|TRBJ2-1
CAIHGRELIYNEQFF
TGTGCCATCCACGGGCGGGAGCTCATCTATAATGAGCAGTTCTTC
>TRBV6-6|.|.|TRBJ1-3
CASSYSGGSGNTIYF
TGTGCCAGCAGTTACTCCGGGGGCTCTGGAAACACCATATATTTT
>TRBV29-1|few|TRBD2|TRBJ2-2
CSVHGTSRSGELFF
TGCAGCGTCCACGGGACTAGCCGATCCGGGGAGCTGTTTTTT
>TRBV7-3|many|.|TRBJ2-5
CASSLGGSRQETQYF
TGTGCCAGCAGCTTAGGGGGTTCCAGGCAAGAGACCCAGTACTTC
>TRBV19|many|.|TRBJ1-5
CASRGVYSNQPQHF
TGTGCCAGTAGGGGGGTATATAGCAATCAGCCCCAGCATTTT
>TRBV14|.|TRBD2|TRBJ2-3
CASSLFSGPDTQYF
TGTGCCAGCAGCCTTTTTAGCGGGCCAGATACGCAGTATTTT
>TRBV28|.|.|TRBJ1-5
CASSLTPNQPQHF
TGTGCCAGCAGTCTTACTCCGAATCAGCCCCAGCATTTT
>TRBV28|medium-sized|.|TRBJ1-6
CASSLDNSLFHF
TGTGCCAGCAGTTTGGATAATTCACTTTTCCACTTT
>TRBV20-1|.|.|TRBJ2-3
CSAGFSDTQYF
TGCAGTGCGGGCTTTTCAGATACGCAGTATTTT
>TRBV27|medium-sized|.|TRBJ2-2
CASSFGTLRNTGELFF
TGTGCCAGCAGTTTCGGTACCCTACGGAACACCGGGGAGCTGTTTTTT
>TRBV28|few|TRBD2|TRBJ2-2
CASSQLAGGYTGELFF
TGTGCCAGCAGTCAGCTAGCGGGAGGATACACCGGGGAGCTGTTTTTT
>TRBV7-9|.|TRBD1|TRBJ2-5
CASSLVAGGQETQYF
TGTGCCAGCAGCTTAGTCGCAGGGGGCCAAGAGACCCAGTACTTC
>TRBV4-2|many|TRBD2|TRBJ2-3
CASSQDQGLAGETDTQYF
TGTGCCAGCAGCCAAGATCAAGGACTAGCGGGAGAAACAGATACGCAGTATTTT